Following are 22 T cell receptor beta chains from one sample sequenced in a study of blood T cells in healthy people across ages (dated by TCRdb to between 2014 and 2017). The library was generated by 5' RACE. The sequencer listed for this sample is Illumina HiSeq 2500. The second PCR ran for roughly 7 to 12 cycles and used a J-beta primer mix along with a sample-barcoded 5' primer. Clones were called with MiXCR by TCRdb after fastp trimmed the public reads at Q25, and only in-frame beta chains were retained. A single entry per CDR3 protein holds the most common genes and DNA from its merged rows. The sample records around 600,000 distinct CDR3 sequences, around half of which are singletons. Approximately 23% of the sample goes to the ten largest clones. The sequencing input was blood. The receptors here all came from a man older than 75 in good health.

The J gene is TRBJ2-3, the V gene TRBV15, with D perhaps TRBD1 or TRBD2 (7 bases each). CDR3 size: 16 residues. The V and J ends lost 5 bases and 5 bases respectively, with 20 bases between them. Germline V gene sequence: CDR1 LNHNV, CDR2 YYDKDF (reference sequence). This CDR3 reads CATSRSGADRRDTQYF. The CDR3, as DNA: TGTGCCACCAGCCGAAGCGGGGCGGACAGGCGAGATACGCAGTATTTT.

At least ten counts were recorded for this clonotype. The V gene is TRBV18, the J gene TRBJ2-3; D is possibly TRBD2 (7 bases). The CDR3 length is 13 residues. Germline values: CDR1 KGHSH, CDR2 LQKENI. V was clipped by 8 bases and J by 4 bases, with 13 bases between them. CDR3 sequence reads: CASGGARADTQYF. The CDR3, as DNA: TGTGCCAGCGGGGGGGCCCGCGCAGATACGCAGTATTTT.

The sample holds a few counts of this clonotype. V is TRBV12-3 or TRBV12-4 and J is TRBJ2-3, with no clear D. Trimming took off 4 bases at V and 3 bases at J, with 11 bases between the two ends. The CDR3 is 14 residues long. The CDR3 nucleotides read TGTGCCAGCAGTTATCCCTGGGGTACAGATACGCAGTATTTT. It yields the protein CASSYPWGTDTQYF.

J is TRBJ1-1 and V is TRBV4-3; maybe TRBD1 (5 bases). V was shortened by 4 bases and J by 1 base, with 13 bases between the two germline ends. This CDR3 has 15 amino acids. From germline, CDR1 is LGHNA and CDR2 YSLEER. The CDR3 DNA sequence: TGCGCCAGCAGCCGCCTAGCCGGGGCGAACACTGAAGCTTTCTTT. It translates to CASSRLAGANTEAFF.

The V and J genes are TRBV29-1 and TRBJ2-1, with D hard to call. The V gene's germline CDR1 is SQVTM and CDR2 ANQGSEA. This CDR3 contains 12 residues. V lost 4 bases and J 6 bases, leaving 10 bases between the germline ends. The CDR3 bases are TGCAGCGTTGTTCCCCCCAGCAATGAGCAGTTCTTC. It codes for CSVVPPSNEQFF.

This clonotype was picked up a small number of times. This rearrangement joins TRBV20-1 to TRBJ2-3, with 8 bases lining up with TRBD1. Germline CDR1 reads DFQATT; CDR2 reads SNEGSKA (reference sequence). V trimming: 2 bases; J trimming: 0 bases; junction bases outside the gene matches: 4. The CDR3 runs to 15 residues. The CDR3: CSARTGQGSTDTQYF. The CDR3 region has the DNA TGCAGTGCTAGAACCGGACAGGGAAGCACAGATACGCAGTATTTT.

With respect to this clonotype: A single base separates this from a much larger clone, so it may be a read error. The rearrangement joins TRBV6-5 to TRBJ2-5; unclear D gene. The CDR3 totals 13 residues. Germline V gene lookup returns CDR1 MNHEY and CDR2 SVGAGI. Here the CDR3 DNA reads TGTGCCTGCAGTGCCCCCGGCCAAGAGACCCAGTACTTC. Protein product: CACSAPGQETQYF.

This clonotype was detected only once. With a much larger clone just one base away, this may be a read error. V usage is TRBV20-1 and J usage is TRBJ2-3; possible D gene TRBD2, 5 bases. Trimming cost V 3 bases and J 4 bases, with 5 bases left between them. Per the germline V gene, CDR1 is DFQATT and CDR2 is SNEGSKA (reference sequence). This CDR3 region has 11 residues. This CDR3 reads CSARDSDTQYF. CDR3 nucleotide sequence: TGCAGTGCTAGGGACTCAGATACGCAGTATTTT.

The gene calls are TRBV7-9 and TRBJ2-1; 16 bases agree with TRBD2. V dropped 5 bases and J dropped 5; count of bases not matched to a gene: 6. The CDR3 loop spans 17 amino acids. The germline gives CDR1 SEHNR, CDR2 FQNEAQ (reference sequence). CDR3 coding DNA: TGTGCCAGCAGCCCGCCCGGGACTAGCGGGAGGGACAATGAGCAGTTCTTC. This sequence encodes CASSPPGTSGRDNEQFF.

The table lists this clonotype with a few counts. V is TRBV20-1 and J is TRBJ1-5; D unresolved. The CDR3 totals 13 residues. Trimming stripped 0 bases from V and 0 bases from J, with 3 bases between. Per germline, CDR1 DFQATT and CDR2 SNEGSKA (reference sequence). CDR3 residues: CSARDPSNQPQHF. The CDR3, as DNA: TGCAGTGCTAGAGATCCTAGCAATCAGCCCCAGCATTTT.

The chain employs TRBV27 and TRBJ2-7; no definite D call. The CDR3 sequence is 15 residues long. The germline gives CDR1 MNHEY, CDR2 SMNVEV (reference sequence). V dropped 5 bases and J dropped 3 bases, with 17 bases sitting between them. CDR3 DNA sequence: TGTGCCAGCAGTCTCGGTGGTCCCGCCCTCTACGAGCAGTACTTC. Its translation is CASSLGGPALYEQYF.

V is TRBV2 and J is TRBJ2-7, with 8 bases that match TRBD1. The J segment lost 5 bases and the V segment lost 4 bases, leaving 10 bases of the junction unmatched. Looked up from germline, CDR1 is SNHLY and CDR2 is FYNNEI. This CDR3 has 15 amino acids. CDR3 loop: CASSVSQGANNEQYF. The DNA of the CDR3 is TGTGCCAGCAGTGTGTCCCAGGGGGCAAACAACGAGCAGTACTTC.

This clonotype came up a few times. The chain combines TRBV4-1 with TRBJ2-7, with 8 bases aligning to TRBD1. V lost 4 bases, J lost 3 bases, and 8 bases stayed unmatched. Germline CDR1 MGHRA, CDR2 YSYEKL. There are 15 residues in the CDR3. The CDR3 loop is CASSPSPQGVYEQYF. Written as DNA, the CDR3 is TGCGCCAGCAGCCCGAGCCCACAGGGGGTCTACGAGCAGTACTTC.

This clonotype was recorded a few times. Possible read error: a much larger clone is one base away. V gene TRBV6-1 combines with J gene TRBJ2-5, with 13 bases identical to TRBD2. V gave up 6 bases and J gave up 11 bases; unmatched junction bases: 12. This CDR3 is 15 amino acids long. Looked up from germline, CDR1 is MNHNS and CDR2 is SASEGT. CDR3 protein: CASSPGTSGIGEQYF. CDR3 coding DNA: TGTGCCAGCAGCCCAGGGACTAGCGGGATTGGTGAGCAGTACTTC.

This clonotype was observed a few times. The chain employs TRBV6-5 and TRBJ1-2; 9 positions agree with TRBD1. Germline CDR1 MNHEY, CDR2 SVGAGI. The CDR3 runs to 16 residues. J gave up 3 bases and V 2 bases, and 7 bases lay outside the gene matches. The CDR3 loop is CASSYQRDRVYYGYTF. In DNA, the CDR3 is TGTGCCAGCAGTTACCAAAGGGACAGGGTTTACTATGGCTACACCTTC.

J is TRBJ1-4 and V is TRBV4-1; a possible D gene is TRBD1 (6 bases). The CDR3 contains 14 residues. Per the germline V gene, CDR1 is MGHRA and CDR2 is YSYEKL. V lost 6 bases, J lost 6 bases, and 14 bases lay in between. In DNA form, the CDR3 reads TGCGCCAGCAGGCTACTAGGGGGAGATGAAAAACTGTTTTTT. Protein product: CASRLLGGDEKLFF.

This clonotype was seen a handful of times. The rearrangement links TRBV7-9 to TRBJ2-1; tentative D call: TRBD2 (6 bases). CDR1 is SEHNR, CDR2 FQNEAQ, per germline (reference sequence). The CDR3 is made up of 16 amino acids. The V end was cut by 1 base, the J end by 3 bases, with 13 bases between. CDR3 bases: TGTGCCAGCAGCTTAGGCTCTGGAGGGCACTACAATGAGCAGTTCTTC. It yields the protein CASSLGSGGHYNEQFF. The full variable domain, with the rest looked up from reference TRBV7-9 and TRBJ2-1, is DTGVSQNPRHKITKRGQNVTFRCDPISEHNRLYWYRQTLGQGPEFLTYFQNEAQLEKSRLLSDRFSAERPKGSFSTLEIQRTEQGDSAMYLCASSLGSGGHYNEQFFGPGTRLTVL.

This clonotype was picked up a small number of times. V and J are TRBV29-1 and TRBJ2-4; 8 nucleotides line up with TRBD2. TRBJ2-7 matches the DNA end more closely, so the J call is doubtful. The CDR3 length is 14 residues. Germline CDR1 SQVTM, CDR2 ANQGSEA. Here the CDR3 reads CSVRGAGVWDEQYF. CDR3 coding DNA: TGCAGCGTGAGGGGAGCGGGGGTTTGGGACGAGCAGTACTTC.

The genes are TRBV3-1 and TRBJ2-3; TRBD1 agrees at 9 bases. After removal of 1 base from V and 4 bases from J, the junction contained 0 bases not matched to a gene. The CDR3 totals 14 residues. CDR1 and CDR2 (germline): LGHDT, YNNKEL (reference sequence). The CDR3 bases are TGTGCCAGCAGCCAAGGGACAGGGGCAGATACGCAGTATTTT. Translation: CASSQGTGADTQYF.

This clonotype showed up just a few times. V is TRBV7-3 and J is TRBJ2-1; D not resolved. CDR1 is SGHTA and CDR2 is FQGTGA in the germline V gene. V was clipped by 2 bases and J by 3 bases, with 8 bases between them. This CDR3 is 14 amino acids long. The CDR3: CASSLASRYNEQFF. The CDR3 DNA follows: TGTGCCAGCAGCTTAGCCTCACGCTACAATGAGCAGTTCTTC.

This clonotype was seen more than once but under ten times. This CDR3 is CSAVSGGKGNEQFF. The CDR3 coding sequence is TGCAGTGCAGTATCCGGGGGAAAGGGCAATGAGCAGTTCTTC. The V call is TRBV20-1, the J call TRBJ2-1, with D perhaps matching TRBD2 (6 bases). CDR1 DFQATT and CDR2 SNEGSKA come from the germline V gene (reference sequence). V lost 6 bases to trimming and J lost 6 bases, with 18 bases between them. This CDR3 contains 14 residues.

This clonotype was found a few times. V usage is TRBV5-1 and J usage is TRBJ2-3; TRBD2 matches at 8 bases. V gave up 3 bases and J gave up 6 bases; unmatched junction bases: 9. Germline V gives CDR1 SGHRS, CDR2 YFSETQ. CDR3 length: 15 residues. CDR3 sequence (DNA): TGCGCCAGCAGCTCCAGCGGGGGCCTCCAGGATACGCAGTATTTT. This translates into CASSSSGGLQDTQYF.